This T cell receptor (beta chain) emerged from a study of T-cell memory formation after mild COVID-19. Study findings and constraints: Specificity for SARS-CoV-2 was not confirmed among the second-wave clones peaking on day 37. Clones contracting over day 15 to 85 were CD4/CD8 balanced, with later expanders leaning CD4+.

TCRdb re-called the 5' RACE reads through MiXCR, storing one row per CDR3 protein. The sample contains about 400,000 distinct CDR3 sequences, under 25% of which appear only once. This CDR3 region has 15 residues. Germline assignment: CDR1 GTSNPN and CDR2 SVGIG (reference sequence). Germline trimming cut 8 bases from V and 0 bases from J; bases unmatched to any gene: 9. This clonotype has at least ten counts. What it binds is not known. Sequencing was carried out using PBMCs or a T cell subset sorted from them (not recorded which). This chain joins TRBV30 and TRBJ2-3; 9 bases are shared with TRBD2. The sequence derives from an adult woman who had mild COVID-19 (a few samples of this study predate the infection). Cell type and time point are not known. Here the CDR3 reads CAGRLAATSTDTQYF. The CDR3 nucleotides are TGTGCCGGGCGACTAGCGGCGACTAGCACAGATACGCAGTATTTT.